This TCR beta chain was obtained from a study of radiotherapy plus CTLA-4 blockade in lung cancer. General study points: Some TCR clones had been derived from tumors. These clones expanded in peripheral blood after radiotherapy plus ipilimumab. Reports identified early blood T cell clone dynamics, with interferon-beta, as the best response predictor.

It was focal radiation plus CTLA-4 blockade with ipilimumab that patients with chemo-refractory metastatic non-small-cell lung cancer received. The protocol was immunoSEQ multiplex PCR, while the TCRdb copy is restricted to in-frame clones and leaves out a portion. The sample carries about 59,000 clones, approximately 80% recorded once. The germline CDR1 and CDR2 sequences are SGHTS and YDEGEE. V lost 4 bases and J lost 0, with 10 bases in between. This CDR3 has 15 residues. As regards this clone: Its antigen is currently unknown.

The source was peripheral blood, collected from a patient treated with radiotherapy plus ipilimumab. The chain is built from TRBV5-8 and TRBJ2-2; possibly TRBD1 for D (6 bases). This TCR was sampled from a human donor with non-small cell lung cancer whose response to radiotherapy plus ipilimumab could not be evaluated. The CDR3 nucleotides read TGTGCCAGCAGCCGCCGACAGGCGAACACCGGGGAGCTGTTTTTT. Translation gives CASSRRQANTGELFF.